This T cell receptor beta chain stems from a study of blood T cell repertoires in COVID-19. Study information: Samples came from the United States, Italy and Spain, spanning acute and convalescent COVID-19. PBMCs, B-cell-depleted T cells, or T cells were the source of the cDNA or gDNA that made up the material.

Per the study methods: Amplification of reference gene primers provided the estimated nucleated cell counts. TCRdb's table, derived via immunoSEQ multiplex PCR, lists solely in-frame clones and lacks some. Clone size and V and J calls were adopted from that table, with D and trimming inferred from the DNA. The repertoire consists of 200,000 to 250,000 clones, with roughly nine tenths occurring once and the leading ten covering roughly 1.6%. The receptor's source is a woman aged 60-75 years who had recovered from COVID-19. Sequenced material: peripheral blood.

The CDR3: CASSEVRGSEKLFF. The CDR3, as DNA: TGTGCCAGCAGTGAGGTCAGGGGGAGTGAAAAACTGTTTTTT. The chain couples TRBV6-1 to TRBJ1-4, with TRBD1 matching over 7 bases. The CDR3 is 14 residues long. With 3 bases clipped from V and 7 bases from J, the junction kept 5 bases outside the gene matches. Looked up from germline, CDR1 is MNHNS and CDR2 is SASEGT.